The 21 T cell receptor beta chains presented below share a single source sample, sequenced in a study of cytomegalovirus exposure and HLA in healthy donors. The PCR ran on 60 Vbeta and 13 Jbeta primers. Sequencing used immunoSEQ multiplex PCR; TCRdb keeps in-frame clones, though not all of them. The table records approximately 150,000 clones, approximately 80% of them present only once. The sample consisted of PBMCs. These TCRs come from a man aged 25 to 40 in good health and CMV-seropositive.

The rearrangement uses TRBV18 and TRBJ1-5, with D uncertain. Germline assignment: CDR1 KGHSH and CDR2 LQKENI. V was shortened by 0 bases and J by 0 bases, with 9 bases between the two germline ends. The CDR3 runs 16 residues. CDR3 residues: CASSPPTTSSNQPQHF. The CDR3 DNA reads TGTGCCAGCTCACCACCGACAACAAGTAGCAATCAGCCCCAGCATTTT.

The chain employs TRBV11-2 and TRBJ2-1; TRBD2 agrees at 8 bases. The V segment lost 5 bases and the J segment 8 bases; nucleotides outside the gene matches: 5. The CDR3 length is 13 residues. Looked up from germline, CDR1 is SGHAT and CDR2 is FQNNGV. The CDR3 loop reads CASSIGRAYEQFF. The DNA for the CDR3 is TGTGCCAGCAGCATCGGGAGGGCCTATGAGCAGTTCTTC.

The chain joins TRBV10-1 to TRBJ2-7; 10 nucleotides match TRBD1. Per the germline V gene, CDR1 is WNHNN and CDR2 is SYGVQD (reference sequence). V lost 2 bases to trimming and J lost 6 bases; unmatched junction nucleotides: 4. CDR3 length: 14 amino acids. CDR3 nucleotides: TGCGCCAGCAGTGAGGGGACAGGGGTTCGCGAGCAGTACTTC. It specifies CASSEGTGVREQYF.

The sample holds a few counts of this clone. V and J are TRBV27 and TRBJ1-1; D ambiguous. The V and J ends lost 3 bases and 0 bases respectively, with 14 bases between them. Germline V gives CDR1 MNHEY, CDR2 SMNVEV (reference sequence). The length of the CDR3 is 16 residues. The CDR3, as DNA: TGTGCCAGCAGTTTGACGGGTACGTTACTGAACACTGAAGCTTTCTTT. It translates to CASSLTGTLLNTEAFF.

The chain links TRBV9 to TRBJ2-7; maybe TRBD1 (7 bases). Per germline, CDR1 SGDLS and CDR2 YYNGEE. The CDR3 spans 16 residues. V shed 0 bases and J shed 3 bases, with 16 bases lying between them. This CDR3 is CASSVDRGGNFYEQYF. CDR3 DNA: TGTGCCAGCAGCGTAGACAGGGGCGGGAATTTCTACGAGCAGTACTTC. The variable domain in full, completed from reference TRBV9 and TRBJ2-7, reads DSGVTQTPKHLITATGQRVTLRCSPRSGDLSVYWYQQSLDQGLQFLIQYYNGEERAKGNILERFSAQQFPDLHSELNLSSLELGDSALYFCASSVDRGGNFYEQYFGPGTRLTVT.

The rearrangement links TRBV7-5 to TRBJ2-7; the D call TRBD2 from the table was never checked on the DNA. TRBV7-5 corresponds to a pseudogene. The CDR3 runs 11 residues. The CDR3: CVRSDEGEQYF. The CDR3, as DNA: TGTGTCAGAAGCGACGAGGGCGAGCAGTACTTC.

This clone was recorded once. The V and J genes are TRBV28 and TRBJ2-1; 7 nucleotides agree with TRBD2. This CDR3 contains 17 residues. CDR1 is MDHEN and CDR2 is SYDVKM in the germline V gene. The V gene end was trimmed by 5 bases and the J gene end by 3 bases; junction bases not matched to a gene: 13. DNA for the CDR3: TGTGCCAGCAGTGTTATTAGGGAGGGCGTTATCTACAATGAGCAGTTCTTC. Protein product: CASSVIREGVIYNEQFF.

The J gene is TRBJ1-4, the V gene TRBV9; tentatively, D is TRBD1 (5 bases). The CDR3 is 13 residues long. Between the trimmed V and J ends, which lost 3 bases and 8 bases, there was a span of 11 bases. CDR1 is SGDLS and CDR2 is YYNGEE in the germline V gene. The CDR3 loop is CASSGLEGEKLFF. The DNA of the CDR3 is TGTGCCAGCAGCGGTTTGGAGGGGGAAAAACTGTTTTTT.

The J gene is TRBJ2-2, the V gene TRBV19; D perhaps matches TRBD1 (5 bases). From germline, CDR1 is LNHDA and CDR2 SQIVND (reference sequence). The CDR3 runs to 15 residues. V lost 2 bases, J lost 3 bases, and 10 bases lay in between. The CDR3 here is CASSIHRWDTGELFF. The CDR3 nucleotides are TGTGCCAGTAGTATACACAGGTGGGACACCGGGGAGCTGTTTTTT.

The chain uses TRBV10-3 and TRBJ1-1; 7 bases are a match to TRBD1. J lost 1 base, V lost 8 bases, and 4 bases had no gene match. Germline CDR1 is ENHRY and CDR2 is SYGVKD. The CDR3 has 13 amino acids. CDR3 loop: CAIGTVQNTEAFF. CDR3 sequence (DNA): TGTGCCATCGGGACAGTCCAGAACACTGAAGCTTTCTTT.

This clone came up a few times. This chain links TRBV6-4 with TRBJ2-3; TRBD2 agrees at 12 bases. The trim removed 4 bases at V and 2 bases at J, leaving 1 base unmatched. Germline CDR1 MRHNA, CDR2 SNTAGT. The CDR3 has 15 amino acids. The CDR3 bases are TGTGCCAGCAGTGCTAGCGGGGGGGCCACAGATACGCAGTATTTT. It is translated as CASSASGGATDTQYF.

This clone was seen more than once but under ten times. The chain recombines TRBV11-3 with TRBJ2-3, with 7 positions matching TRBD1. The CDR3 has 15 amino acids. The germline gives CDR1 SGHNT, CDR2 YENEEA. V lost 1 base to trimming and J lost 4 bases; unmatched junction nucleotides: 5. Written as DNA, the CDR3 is TGTGCCAGCAGCTTAGTAGGGGGCGATGCAGATACGCAGTATTTT. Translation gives CASSLVGGDADTQYF.

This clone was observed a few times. In nucleotides, the CDR3 is TGCGCCAGCAGCACGACAGGGGTAGAGACCCAGTACTTC. Protein product: CASSTTGVETQYF. This rearrangement joins TRBV5-1 to TRBJ2-5; 8 nucleotides agree with TRBD1. The CDR3 covers 13 residues. The germline V gene has CDR1 SGHRS and CDR2 YFSETQ. V trimming: 4 bases; J trimming: 4 bases; junction bases outside the gene matches: 3.

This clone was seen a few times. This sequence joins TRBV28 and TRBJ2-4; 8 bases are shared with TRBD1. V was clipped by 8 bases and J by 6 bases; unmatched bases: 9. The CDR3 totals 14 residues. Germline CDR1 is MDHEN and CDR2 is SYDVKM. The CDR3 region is CASVPGGEGNIQYF. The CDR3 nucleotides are TGTGCCAGCGTCCCAGGGGGCGAGGGAAACATTCAGTACTTC.

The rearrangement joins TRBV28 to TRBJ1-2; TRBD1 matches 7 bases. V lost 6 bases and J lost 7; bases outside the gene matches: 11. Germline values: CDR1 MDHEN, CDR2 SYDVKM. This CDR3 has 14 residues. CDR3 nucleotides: TGTGCCAGCAGGAAAGGGGGCCAGGGCTCTGGCTACACCTTC. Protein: CASRKGGQGSGYTF.

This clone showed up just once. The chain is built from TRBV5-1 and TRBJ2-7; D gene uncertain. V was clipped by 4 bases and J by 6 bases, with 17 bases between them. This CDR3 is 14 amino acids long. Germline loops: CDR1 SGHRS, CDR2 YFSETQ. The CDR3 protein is CASSPTGPPSEQYF. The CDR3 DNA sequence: TGCGCCAGCAGCCCCACGGGTCCGCCGTCCGAGCAGTACTTC.

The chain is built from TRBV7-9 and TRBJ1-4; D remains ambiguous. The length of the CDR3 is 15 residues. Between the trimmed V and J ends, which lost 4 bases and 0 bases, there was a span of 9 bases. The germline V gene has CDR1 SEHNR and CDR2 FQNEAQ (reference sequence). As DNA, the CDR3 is TGTGCCAGCAGCTCAAGACAAACAACTAATGAAAAACTGTTTTTT. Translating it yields CASSSRQTTNEKLFF.

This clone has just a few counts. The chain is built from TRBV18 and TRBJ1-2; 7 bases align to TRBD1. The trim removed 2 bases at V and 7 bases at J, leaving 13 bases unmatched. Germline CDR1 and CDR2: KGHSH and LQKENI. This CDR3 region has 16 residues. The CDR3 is CASSPYQGQGGAGYTF. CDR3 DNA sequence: TGTGCCAGCTCACCATACCAGGGTCAGGGGGGAGCTGGCTACACCTTC.

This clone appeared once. CDR3 amino acids: CSAFQREGKDTQYF. CDR3 DNA: TGCAGCGCTTTCCAGCGGGAGGGGAAAGATACGCAGTATTTT. The chain couples TRBV29-1 to TRBJ2-3; TRBD2 aligns across 10 bases. V dropped 7 bases and J dropped 5; count of bases not matched to a gene: 9. Germline V gene lookup returns CDR1 SQVTM and CDR2 ANQGSEA. The CDR3 is made up of 14 amino acids.

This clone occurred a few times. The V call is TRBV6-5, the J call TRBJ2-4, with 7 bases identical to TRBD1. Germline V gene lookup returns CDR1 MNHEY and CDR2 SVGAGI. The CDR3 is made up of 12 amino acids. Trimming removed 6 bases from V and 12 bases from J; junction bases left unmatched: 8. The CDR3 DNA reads TGTGCCAGCAGAGGGACAGTGGACAGTCAGTACTTC. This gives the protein CASRGTVDSQYF.

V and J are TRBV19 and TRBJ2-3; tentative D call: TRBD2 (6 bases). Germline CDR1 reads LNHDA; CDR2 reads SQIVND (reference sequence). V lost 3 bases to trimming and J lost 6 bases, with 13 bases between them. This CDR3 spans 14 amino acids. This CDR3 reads CASSMRSGDDTQYF. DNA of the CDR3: TGTGCCAGTAGTATGCGATCGGGGGACGATACGCAGTATTTT.